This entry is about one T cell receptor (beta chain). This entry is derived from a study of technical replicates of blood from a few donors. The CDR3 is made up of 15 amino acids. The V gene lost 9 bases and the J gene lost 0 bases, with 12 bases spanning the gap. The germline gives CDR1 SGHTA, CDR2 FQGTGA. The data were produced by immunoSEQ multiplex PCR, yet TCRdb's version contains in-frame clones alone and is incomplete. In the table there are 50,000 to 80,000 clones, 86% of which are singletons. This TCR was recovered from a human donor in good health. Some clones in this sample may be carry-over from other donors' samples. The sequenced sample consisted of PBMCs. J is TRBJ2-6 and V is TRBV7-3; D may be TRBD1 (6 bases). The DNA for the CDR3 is TGTGCCAGTGGACAGATTAACTCTGGGGCCAACGTCCTGACTTTC. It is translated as CASGQINSGANVLTF.